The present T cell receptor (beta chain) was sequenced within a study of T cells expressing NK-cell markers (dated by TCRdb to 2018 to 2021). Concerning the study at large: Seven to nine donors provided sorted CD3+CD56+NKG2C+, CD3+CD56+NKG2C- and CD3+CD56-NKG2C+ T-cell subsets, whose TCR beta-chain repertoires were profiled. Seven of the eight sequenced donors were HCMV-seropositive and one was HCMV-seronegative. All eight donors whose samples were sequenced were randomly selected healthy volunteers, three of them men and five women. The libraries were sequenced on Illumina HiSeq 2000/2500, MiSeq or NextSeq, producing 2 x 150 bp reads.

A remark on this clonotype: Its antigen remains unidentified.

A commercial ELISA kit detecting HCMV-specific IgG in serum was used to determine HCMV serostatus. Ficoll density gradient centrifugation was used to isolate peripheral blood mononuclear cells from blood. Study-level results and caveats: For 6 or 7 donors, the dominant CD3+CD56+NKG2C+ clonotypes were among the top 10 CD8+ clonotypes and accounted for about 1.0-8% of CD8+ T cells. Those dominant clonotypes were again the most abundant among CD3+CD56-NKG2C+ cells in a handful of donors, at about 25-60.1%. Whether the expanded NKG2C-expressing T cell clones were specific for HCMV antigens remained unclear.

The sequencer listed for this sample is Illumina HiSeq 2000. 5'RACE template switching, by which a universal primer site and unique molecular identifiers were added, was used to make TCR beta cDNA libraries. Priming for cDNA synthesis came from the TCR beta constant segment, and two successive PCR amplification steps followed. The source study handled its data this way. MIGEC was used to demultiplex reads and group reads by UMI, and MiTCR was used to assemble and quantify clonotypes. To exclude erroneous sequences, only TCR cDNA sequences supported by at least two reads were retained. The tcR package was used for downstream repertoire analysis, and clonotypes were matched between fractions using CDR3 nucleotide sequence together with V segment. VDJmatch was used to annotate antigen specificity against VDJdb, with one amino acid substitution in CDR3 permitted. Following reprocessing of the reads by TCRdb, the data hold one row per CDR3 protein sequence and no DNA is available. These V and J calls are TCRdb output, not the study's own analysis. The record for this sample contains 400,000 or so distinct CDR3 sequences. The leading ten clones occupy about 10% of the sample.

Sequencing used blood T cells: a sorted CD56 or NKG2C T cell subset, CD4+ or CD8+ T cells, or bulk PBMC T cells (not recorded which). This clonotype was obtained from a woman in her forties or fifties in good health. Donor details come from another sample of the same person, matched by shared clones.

The CDR3 sequence is CAISGLAGESSEQFF. The rearrangement combines TRBV10-3 with TRBJ2-1; the TCRdb D gene call, TRBD2, has no DNA to confirm it. From a lookup of the germline V gene, CDR1 and CDR2 are ENHRY and SYGVKD. Spanning cysteine to phenylalanine, the CDR3 consists of 15 amino acids. The DNA is unrecorded.